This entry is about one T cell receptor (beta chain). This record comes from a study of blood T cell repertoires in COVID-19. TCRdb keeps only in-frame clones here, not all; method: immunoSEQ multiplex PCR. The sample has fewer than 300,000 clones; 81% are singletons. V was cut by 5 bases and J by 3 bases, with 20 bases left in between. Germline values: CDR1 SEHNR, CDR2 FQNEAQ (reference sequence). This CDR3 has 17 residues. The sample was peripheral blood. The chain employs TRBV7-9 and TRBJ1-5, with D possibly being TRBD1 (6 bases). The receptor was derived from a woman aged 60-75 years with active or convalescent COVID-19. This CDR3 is CASSHIRGEGVNQPQHF. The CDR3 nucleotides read TGTGCCAGCAGCCATATCAGGGGAGAAGGTGTCAATCAGCCCCAGCATTTT.